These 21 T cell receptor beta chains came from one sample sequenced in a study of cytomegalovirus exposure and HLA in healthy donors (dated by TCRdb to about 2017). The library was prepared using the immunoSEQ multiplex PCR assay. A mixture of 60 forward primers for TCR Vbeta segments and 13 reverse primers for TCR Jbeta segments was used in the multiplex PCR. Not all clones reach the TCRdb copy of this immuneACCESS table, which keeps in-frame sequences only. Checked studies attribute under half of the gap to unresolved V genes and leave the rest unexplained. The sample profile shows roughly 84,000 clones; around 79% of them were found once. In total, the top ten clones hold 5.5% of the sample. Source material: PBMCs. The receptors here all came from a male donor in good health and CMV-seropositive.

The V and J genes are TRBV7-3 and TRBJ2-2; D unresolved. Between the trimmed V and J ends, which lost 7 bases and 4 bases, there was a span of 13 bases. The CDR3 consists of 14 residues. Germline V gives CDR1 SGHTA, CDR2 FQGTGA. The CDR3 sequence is CASTTPRGTGELFF. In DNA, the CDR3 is TGTGCCAGCACCACACCACGCGGCACCGGGGAGCTGTTTTTT.

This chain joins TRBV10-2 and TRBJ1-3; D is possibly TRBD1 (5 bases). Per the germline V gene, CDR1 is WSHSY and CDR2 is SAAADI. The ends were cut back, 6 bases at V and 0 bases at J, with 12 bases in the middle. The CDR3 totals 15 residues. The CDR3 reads CASRETGRSGNTIYF. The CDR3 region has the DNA TGCGCCAGCAGAGAAACAGGTCGCTCTGGAAACACCATATATTTT.

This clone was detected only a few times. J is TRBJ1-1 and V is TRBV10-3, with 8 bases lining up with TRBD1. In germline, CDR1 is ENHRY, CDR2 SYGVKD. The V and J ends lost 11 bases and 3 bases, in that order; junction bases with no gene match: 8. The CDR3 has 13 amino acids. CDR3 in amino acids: CAVRQGLDTEAFF. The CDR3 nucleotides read TGTGCCGTACGACAGGGGTTGGACACTGAAGCTTTCTTT.

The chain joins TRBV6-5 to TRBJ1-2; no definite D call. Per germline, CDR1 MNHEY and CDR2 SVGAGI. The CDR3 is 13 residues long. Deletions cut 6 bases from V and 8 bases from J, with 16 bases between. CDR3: CASSPGFRGGYTF. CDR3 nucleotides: TGTGCCAGCAGCCCCGGTTTCCGGGGAGGCTACACCTTC.

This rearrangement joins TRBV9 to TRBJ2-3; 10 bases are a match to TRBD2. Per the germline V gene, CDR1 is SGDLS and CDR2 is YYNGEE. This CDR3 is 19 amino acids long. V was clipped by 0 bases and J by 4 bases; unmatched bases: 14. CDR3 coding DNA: TGTGCCAGCAGCGTAGTCCCCGGCGGGCTAGCGGGGGTGGCAGATACGCAGTATTTT. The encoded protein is CASSVVPGGLAGVADTQYF.

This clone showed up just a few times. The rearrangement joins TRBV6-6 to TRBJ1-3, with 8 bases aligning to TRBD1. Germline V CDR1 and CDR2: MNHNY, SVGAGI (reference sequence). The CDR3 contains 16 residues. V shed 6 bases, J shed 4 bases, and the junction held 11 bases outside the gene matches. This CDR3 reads CASRPPTGESGNTIYF. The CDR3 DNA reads TGTGCCAGCAGGCCCCCGACAGGGGAGTCCGGAAACACCATATATTTT.

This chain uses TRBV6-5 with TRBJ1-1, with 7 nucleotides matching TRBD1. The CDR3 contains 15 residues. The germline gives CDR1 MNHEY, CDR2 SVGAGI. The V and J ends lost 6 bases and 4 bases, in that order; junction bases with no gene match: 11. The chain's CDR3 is CASSSTGSGFTEAFF. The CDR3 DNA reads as TGTGCCAGCAGCTCGACAGGGTCCGGGTTCACTGAAGCTTTCTTT.

The CDR3 DNA sequence: TGCAGTGCTAGAGATCGGTTTTTATCGTACTTC. Translating gives CSARDRFLSYF. V and J are TRBV20-1 and TRBJ2-4; D is undetermined. The CDR3 length is 11 residues. Trimming took off 0 bases at V and 15 bases at J, with 12 bases between the two ends. Germline assignment: CDR1 DFQATT and CDR2 SNEGSKA (reference sequence).

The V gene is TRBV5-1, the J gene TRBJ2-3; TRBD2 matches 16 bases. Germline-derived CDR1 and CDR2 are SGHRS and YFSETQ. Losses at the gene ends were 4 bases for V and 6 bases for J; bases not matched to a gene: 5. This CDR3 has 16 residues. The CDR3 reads CASSPGTSGGADTQYF. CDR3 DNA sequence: TGCGCCAGCAGCCCGGGGACTAGCGGGGGGGCGGATACGCAGTATTTT.

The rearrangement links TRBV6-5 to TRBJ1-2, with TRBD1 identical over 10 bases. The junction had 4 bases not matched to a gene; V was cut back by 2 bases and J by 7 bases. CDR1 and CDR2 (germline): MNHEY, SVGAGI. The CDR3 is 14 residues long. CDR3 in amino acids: CASSYGQGGGGYTF. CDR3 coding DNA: TGTGCCAGCAGTTACGGACAGGGGGGTGGTGGCTACACCTTC.

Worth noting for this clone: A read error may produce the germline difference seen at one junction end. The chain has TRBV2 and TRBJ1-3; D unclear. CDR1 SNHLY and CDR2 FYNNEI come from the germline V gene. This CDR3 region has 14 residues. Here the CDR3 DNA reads TGTGCCAGCGGTGAATCAGTCTCTGGAAACACCATATATTTT. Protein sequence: CASGESVSGNTIYF.

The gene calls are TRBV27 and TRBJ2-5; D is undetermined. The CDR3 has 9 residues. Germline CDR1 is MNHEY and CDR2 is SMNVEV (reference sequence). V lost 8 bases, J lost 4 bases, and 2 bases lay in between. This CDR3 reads CASRETQYF. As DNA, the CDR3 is TGTGCCAGCCGAGAGACCCAGTACTTC.

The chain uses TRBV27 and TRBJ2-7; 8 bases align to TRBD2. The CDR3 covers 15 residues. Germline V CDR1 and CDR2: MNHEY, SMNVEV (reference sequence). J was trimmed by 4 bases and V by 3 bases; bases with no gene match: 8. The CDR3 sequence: CASSFGLAGVYEQYF. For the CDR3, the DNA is TGTGCCAGCAGTTTCGGGCTAGCGGGTGTGTACGAGCAGTACTTC.

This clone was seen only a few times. The CDR3: CASSLDWARSTEAFF. The CDR3 nucleotides are TGTGCCAGCAGCTTGGATTGGGCCAGAAGCACTGAAGCTTTCTTT. The chain recombines TRBV5-4 with TRBJ1-1; no firm D call. This CDR3 is built from 15 residues. V was trimmed by 0 bases and J by 4 bases, leaving 13 bases between them. Germline V gene sequence: CDR1 SGHNT, CDR2 YYREEE (reference sequence).

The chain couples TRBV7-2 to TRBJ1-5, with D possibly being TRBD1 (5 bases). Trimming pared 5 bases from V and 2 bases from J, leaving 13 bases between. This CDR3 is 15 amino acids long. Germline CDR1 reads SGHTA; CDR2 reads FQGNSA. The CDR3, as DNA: TGTGCCAGCAGCGTAGAGGGGCGTGGCAATCAGCCCCAGCATTTT. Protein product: CASSVEGRGNQPQHF.

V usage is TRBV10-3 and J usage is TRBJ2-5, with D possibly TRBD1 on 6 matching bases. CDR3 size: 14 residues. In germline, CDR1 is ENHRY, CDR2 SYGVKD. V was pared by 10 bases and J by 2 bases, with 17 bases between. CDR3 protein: CATQRTASQETQYF. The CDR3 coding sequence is TGTGCCACCCAAAGGACAGCTAGTCAAGAGACCCAGTACTTC.

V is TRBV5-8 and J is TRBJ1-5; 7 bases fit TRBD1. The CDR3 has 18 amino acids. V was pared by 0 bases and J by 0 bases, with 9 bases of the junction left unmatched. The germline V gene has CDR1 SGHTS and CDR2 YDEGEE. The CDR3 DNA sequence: TGTGCCAGCAGCTTGGTGACAGGGTACGTGGTTAGCAATCAGCCCCAGCATTTT. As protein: CASSLVTGYVVSNQPQHF.

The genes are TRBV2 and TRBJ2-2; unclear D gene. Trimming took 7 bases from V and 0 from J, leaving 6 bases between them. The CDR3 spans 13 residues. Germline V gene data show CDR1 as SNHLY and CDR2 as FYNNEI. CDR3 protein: CASTFANTGELFF. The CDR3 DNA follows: TGTGCCAGCACTTTCGCGAACACCGGGGAGCTGTTTTTT.

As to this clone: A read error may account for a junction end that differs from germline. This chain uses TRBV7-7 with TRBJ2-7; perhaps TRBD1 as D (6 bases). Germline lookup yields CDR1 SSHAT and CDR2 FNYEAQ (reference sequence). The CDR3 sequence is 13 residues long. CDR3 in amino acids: CASSLAGQYEQYF. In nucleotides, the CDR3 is TGTGCCAGCAGCCTAGCCGGACAGTACGAGCAGTACTTC.

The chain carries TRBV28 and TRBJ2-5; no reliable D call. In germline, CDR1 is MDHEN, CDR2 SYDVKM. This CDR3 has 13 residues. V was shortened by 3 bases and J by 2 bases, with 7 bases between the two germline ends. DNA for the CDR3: TGTGCCAGCAGTTTCCAGTTACAAGAGACCCAGTACTTC. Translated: CASSFQLQETQYF.

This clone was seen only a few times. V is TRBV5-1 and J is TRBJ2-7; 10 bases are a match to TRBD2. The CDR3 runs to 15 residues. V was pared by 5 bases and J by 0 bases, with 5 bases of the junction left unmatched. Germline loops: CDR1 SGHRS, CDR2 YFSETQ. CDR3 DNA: TGCGCCAGCAGTGCTGGACTAGCGGTCTCCTACGAGCAGTACTTC. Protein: CASSAGLAVSYEQYF.